This TCR beta chain was captured in a study of blood T cells in healthy people across ages. The CDR3 loop spans 15 amino acids. CDR1 is MNHEY and CDR2 is SMNVEV in the germline V gene (reference sequence). The V and J ends lost 4 bases and 0 bases, in that order; junction bases with no gene match: 5. Investigators took about 9.2 milliliters of peripheral blood from every donor. Each sample yielded at least 5.5 micrograms of PBMC total RNA. A second about 7 to 12 cycle PCR used barcoded and J-beta primers. Each CDR3 protein gets one entry after TCRdb re-called the 5' RACE reads with MiXCR. Of roughly 1.5 million distinct CDR3 sequences listed, 42% are singletons. Details on this clonotype: What it binds is not known.

Study-level points and caveats: Strong correlation linked observed beta diversity and percent naive T cells. Per million T cells, the diversity of TCR beta decreased roughly linearly as age advanced.

The rearrangement joins TRBV27 to TRBJ2-7, with TRBD2 matching over 8 bases. The specimen was blood. The sequence came from a woman aged 18 to 35 in good health. The CDR3 reads CASSWTSHPSYEQYF. In DNA form, the CDR3 reads TGTGCCAGCAGTTGGACTAGCCACCCCTCCTACGAGCAGTACTTC.